One sample yielded the 24 T cell receptor beta chains listed below, sequenced in a study of blood T cell repertoires in COVID-19. TCRdb keeps only in-frame clones here, not all; method: immunoSEQ multiplex PCR. The repertoire includes hundreds of thousands of clones, about 91% of them detected once, and 10% to 15% sits in the top ten. Sample: peripheral blood. Receptors were obtained from a woman in her forties or fifties with COVID-19, enrolled during active disease.

The chain combines TRBV6-6 with TRBJ1-1, with a weak D call TRBD1 (5 bases). The germline V and J ends were trimmed by 7 bases and 8 bases, with 20 bases remaining between them. The CDR3 is 14 amino acids. CDR1 is MNHNY and CDR2 is SVGAGI in the germline V gene (reference sequence). The CDR3 DNA sequence: TGTGCCAGCACCCTACGTTTGGGGGGGGTCGAAGCTTTCTTT. Translation: CASTLRLGGVEAFF.

This clone has a single count. The chain links TRBV19 to TRBJ1-2; D perhaps matches TRBD1 (6 bases). V was cut by 5 bases and J by 3 bases, with 13 bases left in between. CDR3 length: 14 residues. Per the germline V gene, CDR1 is LNHDA and CDR2 is SQIVND (reference sequence). CDR3 residues: CASSPAGADYGYTF. Here the CDR3 DNA reads TGTGCCAGTAGTCCCGCAGGGGCGGACTATGGCTACACCTTC.

The CDR3: CASTRSAKLFF. The DNA for the CDR3 is TGTGCCAGCACACGGAGCGCGAAACTGTTTTTT. The chain recombines TRBV6-5 with TRBJ1-4; unclear D gene. Germline V gene data show CDR1 as MNHEY and CDR2 as SVGAGI. The CDR3 is 11 amino acids. Trimming took off 7 bases at V and 11 bases at J, with 11 bases between the two ends.

The chain is built from TRBV19 and TRBJ1-4; D possibly corresponds to TRBD1 (6 bases). Per germline, CDR1 LNHDA and CDR2 SQIVND (reference sequence). The ends were cut back, 2 bases at V and 2 bases at J, with 18 bases in the middle. There are 18 residues in the CDR3. DNA for the CDR3: TGTGCCAGTAGTATAACGGACAGCGCCCATTTCACTAATGAAAAACTGTTTTTT. This sequence encodes CASSITDSAHFTNEKLFF.

The sample holds one count of this clone. The rearrangement links TRBV30 to TRBJ2-2; 7 bases are shared with TRBD2. The germline gives CDR1 GTSNPN, CDR2 SVGIG (reference sequence). The V segment lost 5 bases and the J segment 3 bases; nucleotides outside the gene matches: 12. CDR3 length: 16 residues. In nucleotides, the CDR3 is TGTGCCTGGGCCCGGGACTATCGAATTTACACCGGGGAGCTGTTTTTT. Encoded protein: CAWARDYRIYTGELFF.

The gene calls are TRBV9 and TRBJ2-5; no clear D. V was clipped by 1 base and J by 4 bases, with 8 bases between them. The CDR3 extends over 13 amino acids. CDR1 is SGDLS, CDR2 YYNGEE, per germline. As DNA, the CDR3 is TGTGCCAGCAGCGTACTGGTCGGAGAGACCCAGTACTTC. Residues: CASSVLVGETQYF.

V is TRBV19 and J is TRBJ1-2, with 8 bases that match TRBD1. Trimming cost V 5 bases and J 8 bases; bases outside gene matches: 19. In germline, CDR1 is LNHDA, CDR2 SQIVND (reference sequence). The CDR3 is made up of 17 amino acids. The CDR3 DNA follows: TGTGCCAGTAGTCTACGACCCCCCCCGCAGGGGGCAGACGGCTACACCTTC. Protein sequence: CASSLRPPPQGADGYTF. Full variable domain (missing parts from reference TRBV19 and TRBJ1-2): DGGITQSPKYLFRKEGQNVTLSCEQNLNHDAMYWYRQDPGQGLRLIYYSQIVNDFQKGDIAEGYSVSREKKESFPLTVTSAQKNPTAFYLCASSLRPPPQGADGYTFGSGTRLTVV.

This clone has a count of ten or more. The DNA of the CDR3 is TGTGCCAGCAGCCCGGGGGTGGCAGCTTCTAACTATGGCTACACCTTC. Its translation is CASSPGVAASNYGYTF. The chain joins TRBV7-8 to TRBJ1-2, with a possible D match to TRBD1 (5 bases). Between the trimmed V and J ends, which lost 5 bases and 0 bases, there was a span of 16 bases. This CDR3 spans 16 amino acids. Per germline, CDR1 SGHVS and CDR2 FQNEAQ.

The V and J genes are TRBV4-1 and TRBJ2-2; D remains unclear. With 0 bases removed from V and 2 bases from J, the gap between germline ends came to 19 bases. CDR1 MGHRA and CDR2 YSYEKL come from the germline V gene. The CDR3 is made up of 19 amino acids. CDR3 sequence reads: CASSQDPRNVVINTGELFF. For the CDR3, the DNA is TGCGCCAGCAGCCAAGACCCGAGGAATGTTGTCATAAACACCGGGGAGCTGTTTTTT.

The chain has TRBV27 and TRBJ1-3; perhaps TRBD1 as D (5 bases). The CDR3 sequence is 14 residues long. Trimming shortened V by 4 bases and J by 2 bases, and 9 bases separated the two germline ends. CDR1 is MNHEY, CDR2 SMNVEV, per germline (reference sequence). CDR3: CASSSGSAGNTIYF. The CDR3 DNA follows: TGTGCCAGCAGTTCAGGGTCGGCTGGAAACACCATATATTTT.

This clone is a singleton in its sample. The chain carries TRBV28 and TRBJ1-3, with D tentatively TRBD1 (6 bases). V gave up 4 bases and J gave up 5 bases, with 12 bases separating them. The CDR3 is made up of 14 amino acids. Germline CDR1 reads MDHEN; CDR2 reads SYDVKM. The CDR3 here is CASSSTGFRNTIYF. In nucleotides, the CDR3 is TGTGCCAGCAGTTCTACAGGGTTTCGAAACACCATATATTTT. Supplemented by reference TRBV28 and TRBJ1-3, the full variable domain reads DVKVTQSSRYLVKRTGEKVFLECVQDMDHENMFWYRQDPGLGLRLIYFSYDVKMKEKGDIPEGYSVSREKKERFSLILESASTNQTSMYLCASSSTGFRNTIYFGEGSWLTVV.

V gene TRBV18 combines with J gene TRBJ1-1, with D possibly matching TRBD1 (6 bases). The CDR3 covers 15 residues. Per germline, CDR1 KGHSH and CDR2 LQKENI. V lost 4 bases, J lost 1 base, and 13 bases lay in between. CDR3: CASSLSMGANTEAFF. The CDR3 DNA reads as TGTGCCAGCTCACTTTCCATGGGGGCGAACACTGAAGCTTTCTTT. Complete variable domain (other parts from reference TRBV18 and TRBJ1-1): NAGVMQNPRHLVRRRGQEARLRCSPMKGHSHVYWYRQLPEEGLKFMVYLQKENIIDESGMPKERFSAEFPKEGPSILRIQQVVRGDSAAYFCASSLSMGANTEAFFGQGTRLTVV.

J is TRBJ2-1 and V is TRBV6-1; D remains unclear. V lost 0 bases and J 5 bases, leaving 11 bases between the germline ends. The CDR3 has 15 residues. The germline gives CDR1 MNHNS, CDR2 SASEGT. In DNA, the CDR3 is TGTGCCAGCAGTGAAGCATATTGGGCAAACAATGAGCAGTTCTTC. Protein sequence: CASSEAYWANNEQFF.

Concerning this clone itself: The sample holds other DNA sequences that translate to the same CDR3. This chain connects TRBV3-1 (or the pseudogene TRBV3-2) to TRBJ1-3, with D maybe TRBD1 (6 bases). Trimming removed 4 bases at V and 2 bases at J, with 9 bases between. The CDR3 sequence is 14 residues long. Germline CDR1 reads LGHDT; CDR2 reads YNNKEL (reference sequence). The CDR3 loop is CASSPTGTGNTIYF. The CDR3 DNA sequence: TGTGCCAGCAGCCCCACAGGGACTGGAAACACCATATATTTT.

This chain connects TRBV3-1 (or the pseudogene TRBV3-2) to TRBJ2-1; 8 bases align to TRBD2. There are 15 residues in the CDR3. V trimming: 8 bases; J trimming: 2 bases; junction bases outside the gene matches: 8. The germline V gene encodes CDR1 LGHDT and CDR2 YNNKEL (reference sequence). The CDR3 region is CASGRGGGAYNEQFF. In nucleotides, the CDR3 is TGTGCCAGCGGCCGGGGGGGAGGCGCCTACAATGAGCAGTTCTTC.

V and J are TRBV18 and TRBJ2-1, with D uncertain. This CDR3 has 17 residues. In germline, CDR1 is KGHSH, CDR2 LQKENI. Trimming left V 0 bases short and J 5 bases short, with 17 bases between. The CDR3 loop reads CASSPPGFDSWDNEQFF. CDR3 coding DNA: TGTGCCAGCTCACCACCTGGGTTCGACTCGTGGGACAATGAGCAGTTCTTC.

This rearrangement joins TRBV28 to TRBJ1-4; no definite D call. This CDR3 is built from 15 residues. The V end lost 5 bases, the J end lost 5 bases, and 15 bases lay between the germline ends. Germline assignment: CDR1 MDHEN and CDR2 SYDVKM. The CDR3 nucleotides read TGTGCCAGCAGTAGCGCGGGCGGAGGGAATGAAAAACTGTTTTTT. The encoded protein is CASSSAGGGNEKLFF.

The chain uses TRBV5-6 and TRBJ1-2; 9 bases fit TRBD1. Per the germline V gene, CDR1 is SGHDT and CDR2 is YYEEEE. The CDR3 sequence is 14 residues long. V was pared by 1 base and J by 8 bases, with 6 bases of the junction left unmatched. In nucleotides, the CDR3 is TGTGCCAGCAGCTTGAAGCACAGGGGGCCAGGCTACACCTTC. Translated, it gives CASSLKHRGPGYTF.

This clone came up once. Written as DNA, the CDR3 is TGTGCCAGCAGTTCCCCCGAAGGGGGATACGAGCAGTACTTC. It translates to CASSSPEGGYEQYF. This chain joins TRBV6-5 and TRBJ2-7; possible D gene TRBD1, 6 bases. This CDR3 is 14 amino acids long. With 4 bases removed from V and 4 bases from J, the gap between germline ends came to 14 bases. Germline lookup yields CDR1 MNHEY and CDR2 SVGAGI.

The rearrangement links TRBV5-1 to TRBJ1-4; 8 bases are a match to TRBD1. The ends lost 4 bases at V and 13 bases at J; junction bases unmatched: 9. This CDR3 has 13 residues. Looked up from germline, CDR1 is SGHRS and CDR2 is YFSETQ. This CDR3 is CASSQDRVGRLFF. In DNA form, the CDR3 reads TGCGCCAGCAGCCAGGACAGGGTAGGAAGACTGTTTTTT. Supplemented by reference TRBV5-1 and TRBJ1-4, the full variable domain reads KAGVTQTPRYLIKTRGQQVTLSCSPISGHRSVSWYQQTPGQGLQFLFEYFSETQRNKGNFPGRFSGRQFSNSRSEMNVSTLELGDSALYLCASSQDRVGRLFFGSGTQLSVL.

The chain has TRBV13 and TRBJ1-6; the D gene is possibly TRBD1 (6 bases). Germline values: CDR1 PRHDT, CDR2 FYEKMQ (reference sequence). This CDR3 is 14 amino acids long. V gave up 4 bases and J gave up 13 bases, with 17 bases separating them. CDR3 in DNA: TGTGCCAGCAGCTCCGACAGGCTCCTTGGGCCCCTCCACTTT. Amino acids: CASSSDRLLGPLHF.

This clone was found once. The rearrangement joins TRBV6-1 to TRBJ1-2; D is possibly TRBD1 (5 bases). The CDR3 extends over 16 amino acids. The V and J ends lost 2 bases and 4 bases respectively, with 17 bases between them. Germline values: CDR1 MNHNS, CDR2 SASEGT. The CDR3, as DNA: TGTGCCAGCAGTGAAACGGTAGGAGGGGCAATCTATGGCTACACCTTC. It encodes CASSETVGGAIYGYTF.

The J gene is TRBJ1-2, the V gene TRBV5-4; 7 positions agree with TRBD1. Germline V gene data show CDR1 as SGHNT and CDR2 as YYREEE (reference sequence). CDR3 length: 15 amino acids. Trimming took 2 bases from V and 3 from J; bases not matched to a gene: 7. CDR3 in amino acids: CASSFVGGFDYGYTF. The CDR3 DNA follows: TGTGCCAGCAGCTTTGTAGGGGGCTTCGACTATGGCTACACCTTC.

V is TRBV5-1 and J is TRBJ2-7; 8 bases fit TRBD1. Germline CDR1 SGHRS, CDR2 YFSETQ. The length of the CDR3 is 14 residues. V was clipped by 2 bases and J by 6 bases; unmatched bases: 7. The CDR3 reads CASSFFTGGGEQYF. In DNA form, the CDR3 reads TGCGCCAGCAGCTTTTTTACAGGGGGTGGCGAGCAGTACTTC. Drawing the rest from reference TRBV5-1 and TRBJ2-7, the complete variable domain is KAGVTQTPRYLIKTRGQQVTLSCSPISGHRSVSWYQQTPGQGLQFLFEYFSETQRNKGNFPGRFSGRQFSNSRSEMNVSTLELGDSALYLCASSFFTGGGEQYFGPGTRLTVT.